This record concerns one TCR beta chain sequence. The germline CDR1 and CDR2 sequences are MDHEN and SYDVKM. The V segment lost 3 bases and the J segment 3 bases; nucleotides outside the gene matches: 17. CDR3 length: 19 residues. This sample was taken from a study of T cells after yellow fever vaccination. MiXCR, run by TCRdb on the 5' RACE reads, gives a single entry per CDR3 protein. In the table there are 40,000 to 55,000 distinct CDR3 sequences, less than 8.5% of which are singletons. The sequences come from CD8+ T cells not binding an NS4B(214-222) dextramer, sorted from PBMCs, collected 45 days after the first yellow fever vaccination. J is TRBJ2-3 and V is TRBV28; 8 bases align to TRBD2. The clonotype was recovered from a man aged 18 to 30 who received the YFV17D yellow fever vaccine. CDR3 in amino acids: CASSFFPGQSGGPTDTQYF. CDR3 sequence (DNA): TGTGCCAGCAGTTTCTTTCCCGGTCAGAGCGGGGGACCTACAGATACGCAGTATTTT.